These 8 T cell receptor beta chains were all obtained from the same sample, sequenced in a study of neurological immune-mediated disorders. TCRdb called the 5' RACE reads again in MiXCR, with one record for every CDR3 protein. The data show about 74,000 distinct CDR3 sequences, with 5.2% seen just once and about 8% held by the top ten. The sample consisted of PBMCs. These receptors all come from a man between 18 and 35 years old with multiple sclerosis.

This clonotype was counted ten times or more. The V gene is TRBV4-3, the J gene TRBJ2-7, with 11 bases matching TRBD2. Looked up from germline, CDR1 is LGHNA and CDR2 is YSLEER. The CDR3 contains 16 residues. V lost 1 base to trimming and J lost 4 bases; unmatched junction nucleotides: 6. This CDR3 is CASSQATGTSGYEQYF. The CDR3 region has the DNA TGCGCCAGCAGCCAAGCGACCGGGACTAGCGGATACGAGCAGTACTTC.

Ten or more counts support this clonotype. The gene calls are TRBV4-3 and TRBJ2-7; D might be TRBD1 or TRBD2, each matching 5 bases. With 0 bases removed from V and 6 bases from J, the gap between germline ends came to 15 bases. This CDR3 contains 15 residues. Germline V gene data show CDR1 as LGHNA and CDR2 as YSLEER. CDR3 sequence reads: CASSQESQGRTEQYF. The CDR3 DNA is TGCGCCAGCAGCCAAGAAAGTCAGGGACGGACCGAGCAGTACTTC.

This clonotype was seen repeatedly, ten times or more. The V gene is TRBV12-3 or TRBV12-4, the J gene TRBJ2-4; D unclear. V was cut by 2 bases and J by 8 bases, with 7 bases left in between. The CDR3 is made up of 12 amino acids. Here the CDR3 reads CASSLRVDIQYF. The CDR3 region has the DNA TGTGCCAGCAGTTTAAGGGTTGACATTCAGTACTTC.

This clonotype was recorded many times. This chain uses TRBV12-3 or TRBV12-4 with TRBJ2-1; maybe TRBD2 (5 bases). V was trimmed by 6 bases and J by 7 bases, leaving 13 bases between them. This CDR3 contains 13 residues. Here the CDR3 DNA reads TGTGCCAGCAGGGGAGAGGGCGGGAATGAGCAGTTCTTC. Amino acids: CASRGEGGNEQFF.

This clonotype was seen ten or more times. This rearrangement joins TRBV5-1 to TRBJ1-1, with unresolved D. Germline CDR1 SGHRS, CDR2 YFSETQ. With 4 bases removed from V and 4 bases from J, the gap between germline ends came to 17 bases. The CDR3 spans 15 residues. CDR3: CASSPRTSSSTEAFF. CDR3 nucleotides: TGCGCCAGCAGCCCAAGGACTTCCAGTTCCACTGAAGCTTTCTTT.

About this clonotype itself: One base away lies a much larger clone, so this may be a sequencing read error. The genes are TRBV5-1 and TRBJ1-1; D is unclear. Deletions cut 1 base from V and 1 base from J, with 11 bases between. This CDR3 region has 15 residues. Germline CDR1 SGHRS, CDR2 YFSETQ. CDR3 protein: CASSLRGATNTEAFF. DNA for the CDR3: TGCGCCAGCAGCTTGAGAGGAGCAACGAACACTGAAGCTTTCTTT.

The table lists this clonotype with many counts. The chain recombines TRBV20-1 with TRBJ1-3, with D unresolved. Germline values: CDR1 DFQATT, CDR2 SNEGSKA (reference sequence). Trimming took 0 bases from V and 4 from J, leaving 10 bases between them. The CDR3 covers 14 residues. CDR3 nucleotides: TGCAGTGCTAGAGACCCGCGGGGAGGAAACACCATATATTTT. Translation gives CSARDPRGGNTIYF.

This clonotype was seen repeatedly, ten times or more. In nucleotides, the CDR3 is TGCAGCGTTGGTGGGCTAGCGGGAGGGGAGAGCTACGAGCAGTACTTC. Translation: CSVGGLAGGESYEQYF. This chain connects TRBV29-1 to TRBJ2-7, with TRBD2 matching 12 bases. With 4 bases clipped from V and 3 bases from J, the junction kept 10 bases outside the gene matches. From germline, CDR1 is SQVTM and CDR2 ANQGSEA. The CDR3 spans 16 residues.